The 14 T cell receptor beta chains given below trace back to one sample, sequenced in a study of blood T cell repertoires in COVID-19. Sequencing was performed with immunoSEQ multiplex PCR; in TCRdb, only in-frame clones are kept and a portion is missing. The data show 230,000 or so clones, roughly 80% seen once. Sequences were obtained from peripheral blood. These receptors all come from a woman at least 80 years old with COVID-19, enrolled during active disease.

The CDR3 DNA reads TGCGCCAGCAGCGACGGTAGGCAGGTGACCATGAACACTGAAGCTTTCTTT. It translates to CASSDGRQVTMNTEAFF. The rearrangement joins TRBV5-1 to TRBJ1-1; D is undetermined. CDR1 SGHRS and CDR2 YFSETQ come from the germline V gene. This CDR3 has 17 amino acids. The V end was cut by 4 bases, the J end by 0 bases, with 19 bases between.

This rearrangement joins TRBV7-2 to TRBJ2-1; TRBD2 matches at 10 bases. V gave up 1 base and J gave up 8 bases; unmatched junction bases: 11. This CDR3 has 17 amino acids. Germline V gives CDR1 SGHTA, CDR2 FQGNSA. CDR3 residues: CASSLVSGLAGAHEQFF. The CDR3 DNA sequence: TGTGCCAGCAGCTTAGTAAGTGGGCTAGCGGGAGCCCATGAGCAGTTCTTC.

The V call is TRBV7-3, the J call TRBJ1-2; D may be TRBD1 (6 bases). The length of the CDR3 is 15 residues. Trimming shortened V by 2 bases and J by 7 bases, and 17 bases separated the two germline ends. The germline V gene encodes CDR1 SGHTA and CDR2 FQGTGA. The CDR3 loop is CASSLDGAQGSGYTF. The CDR3 DNA reads TGTGCCAGCAGCTTAGATGGCGCACAGGGCTCTGGCTACACCTTC.

Remarks on this clone: Other nucleotide sequences from this sample produce the same CDR3. The rearrangement joins TRBV19 to TRBJ1-1; 9 positions match TRBD1. The CDR3 sequence is 14 residues long. The V and J ends lost 4 bases and 1 base, in that order; junction bases with no gene match: 1. Per the germline V gene, CDR1 is LNHDA and CDR2 is SQIVND (reference sequence). DNA for the CDR3: TGTGCCAGTAGTAGGGGACAGGGGAACACTGAAGCTTTCTTT. As protein: CASSRGQGNTEAFF.

The genes are TRBV28 and TRBJ1-2, with D tentatively TRBD1 (6 bases). The germline CDR1 and CDR2 sequences are MDHEN and SYDVKM. V lost 6 bases and J lost 0, with 26 bases in between. This CDR3 region has 19 residues. DNA for the CDR3: TGTGCCAGCAGACTAACGGGGGGCGCGAATGGGAGGGCTAACTATGGCTACACCTTC. Its protein product is CASRLTGGANGRANYGYTF.

The V gene is TRBV13, the J gene TRBJ2-7; TRBD2 aligns across 15 bases. The V gene end was trimmed by 5 bases and the J gene end by 0 bases; junction bases not matched to a gene: 8. The CDR3 length is 18 residues. Germline loops: CDR1 PRHDT, CDR2 FYEKMQ (reference sequence). The CDR3 loop is CASSPRTSGRAGSYEQYF. As DNA, the CDR3 is TGTGCCAGCAGCCCCAGGACTAGCGGGAGGGCCGGCTCCTACGAGCAGTACTTC.

The chain uses TRBV28 and TRBJ2-7, with D unclear. CDR1 and CDR2 (germline): MDHEN, SYDVKM. There are 15 residues in the CDR3. Trimming shortened V by 3 bases and J by 2 bases, and 14 bases separated the two germline ends. Here the CDR3 reads CASSFGSGRAYEQYF. In nucleotides, the CDR3 is TGTGCCAGCAGTTTCGGTTCAGGTCGAGCCTACGAGCAGTACTTC.

This chain links TRBV29-1 with TRBJ1-4; D is uncertain. Germline lookup yields CDR1 SQVTM and CDR2 ANQGSEA. Deletions cut 7 bases from V and 5 bases from J, with 5 bases between. This CDR3 region has 10 residues. CDR3 in DNA: TGCAGCGCTACAAATGAAAAACTGTTTTTT. Translating gives CSATNEKLFF.

The chain carries TRBV30 and TRBJ1-2; a weak D match, TRBD1 (5 bases). Trimming shortened V by 4 bases and J by 6 bases, and 24 bases separated the two germline ends. The CDR3 is made up of 16 amino acids. Germline loops: CDR1 GTSNPN, CDR2 SVGIG (reference sequence). CDR3 nucleotide sequence: TGTGCCTGGAAAACGGGCGGGGGGACGGTCTCGCATGGCTACACCTTC. It translates to CAWKTGGGTVSHGYTF.

V gene TRBV12-3 or TRBV12-4 combines with J gene TRBJ2-5; TRBD2 aligns across 8 bases. The length of the CDR3 is 12 residues. V gave up 7 bases and J gave up 4 bases; unmatched junction bases: 2. The CDR3 coding sequence is TGTGCCAGCAAAACTAGCGGAGAGACCCAGTACTTC. Its protein product is CASKTSGETQYF.

This chain uses TRBV5-1 with TRBJ1-4; perhaps TRBD1 as D (5 bases). V was cut by 2 bases and J by 4 bases, with 9 bases left in between. Germline V gives CDR1 SGHRS, CDR2 YFSETQ. CDR3 length equals 14 residues. CDR3 DNA sequence: TGCGCCAGCAGCTTACCGGGACTTAATGAAAAACTGTTTTTT. Translating it yields CASSLPGLNEKLFF.

This clone was seen a few times. In nucleotides, the CDR3 is TGTGCCAGTAGTGGTCAGGTCGGGCAGACTACAGCCCCTAGTGGCTACACCTTC. This sequence encodes CASSGQVGQTTAPSGYTF. This chain connects TRBV19 to TRBJ1-2; D gene ambiguous. The CDR3 contains 18 residues. V was trimmed by 5 bases and J by 7 bases, leaving 29 bases between them. The germline gives CDR1 LNHDA, CDR2 SQIVND (reference sequence).

This clone was seen just once. The CDR3: CASTPQPGLSYTF. The CDR3 coding sequence is TGTGCCAGCACCCCCCAGCCGGGATTGAGCTACACCTTC. The chain links TRBV6-5 to TRBJ1-2; D is unresolved. Per germline, CDR1 MNHEY and CDR2 SVGAGI. CDR3 length: 13 amino acids. V dropped 7 bases and J dropped 9 bases, with 18 bases sitting between them.

The chain carries TRBV3-1 (or the pseudogene TRBV3-2) and TRBJ2-2; 10 bases align to TRBD1. This CDR3 has 14 residues. Germline V gene sequence: CDR1 LGHDT, CDR2 YNNKEL (reference sequence). Germline trimming cut 7 bases from V and 5 bases from J; bases unmatched to any gene: 4. CDR3 nucleotides: TGTGCCAGCAATGGACAGGGGGATACCGGGGAGCTGTTTTTT. Its translation: CASNGQGDTGELFF.